This TCR beta chain is drawn from a study of T cell repertoires in cytomegalovirus infection (dated by TCRdb to about 2019). Context from the whole study: Because public TCR beta signatures pointed to carriage of CMV infection together with the matching HLA type, the HLA type of each donor mattered for the analysis. The research as a whole found: The ex vivo response was dominated by HLA-C-restricted CMV-specific TCR beta clonotypes, which also provided the single most frequent clonotype in two of eight donors. In both this cohort and an independent roughly 350-donor cohort, the cumulative frequency of public TCR beta family members distinguished carriers of CMV infection plus the relevant HLA type.

Sequenced on an Illumina HiSeq 1500. The public reads were reprocessed in TCRdb via fastp at Q25 and MiXCR, keeping in-frame beta chains. Rows with a matching CDR3 protein are joined into one entry that keeps the most common DNA and genes. For this sample there are fewer than 700,000 distinct CDR3 sequences; 20% to 25% appear just once. The ten largest make up less than 9.5% of the sample. As regards this clonotype: Which antigen it targets is not known. Base qualities were left out, and no much larger clone turns up one base away.

The CDR3, cysteine through phenylalanine, is 13 amino acids long. The only DNA kept is the CDR3, 39 bases in frame from the first base. CDR1 and CDR2, looked up from the germline V gene, are MNHEY and SVGAGI. Cut back by 5 bases and 3 bases, the V and J ends lie 10 bases apart. Sequenced input: CD8+ T cells from PBMCs. This sequence originates from a human donor in good health (CMV status not recorded). Some clones in this sample may be carry-over from other donors' samples. The chain employs TRBV6-5 and TRBJ1-2; a tentative D call is TRBD1 (5 bases match). The DNA is as follows: TGTGCCAGCAGTGACGGAGGGGACTATGGCTACACCTTC. It is translated as CASSDGGDYGYTF.